This TCR beta chain was sequenced during a study of cytomegalovirus exposure and HLA in healthy donors. Whole-study results and caveats: TCR clusters originating in the first cohort tended to co-occur in the 120 validation repertoires, according to a later analysis. Rare TCR sequences predominated, though certain public TCRs were found in many donors.

TCRdb's table, derived via immunoSEQ multiplex PCR, lists solely in-frame clones and lacks some. Of about 360,000 clones listed, approximately 90% were seen once; the top ten hold approximately 0.86%. The table lists this clone with a count of one. The antigen is not known. This CDR3 region has 14 residues. V was clipped by 1 base and J by 1 base, with 5 bases between them. Germline V gene sequence: CDR1 SGHAT, CDR2 FQNNGV. This clonotype was sampled from a woman aged 18 to 35 in good health and CMV-seronegative. The sample taken for sequencing was PBMCs. The chain employs TRBV11-2 and TRBJ2-4, with a possible D match to TRBD2 (5 bases). The CDR3 coding sequence is TGTGCCAGCAGCTTAGGAGGGGCCAAAAACATTCAGTACTTC. This codes for CASSLGGAKNIQYF.